The clone carrying this TCR beta chain was detected only a few times. Its specificity is unknown. These data originate in a study of spatial heterogeneity in lung cancer. TCRdb ran MiXCR on the 5' RACE reads and lists one entry per CDR3 protein. The sample yields about 24,000 distinct CDR3 sequences, 8.8% seen once. General study findings and limits: Counts that tracked tumor mutation counts were those of expanded intratumoral alpha and beta TCRs.

CDR1 is SGHRS, CDR2 YFSETQ, per germline. The trim removed 3 bases at V and 5 bases at J, leaving 7 bases unmatched. The CDR3 sequence is 14 residues long. The time point: sample taken at primary tumor resection. 55 to 80 TRACERx patients with early, untreated non-small cell lung cancer donated samples. Whole RNA, which was extracted from tumor, nontumor lung tissue or frozen PBMC, was sequenced without any cell sorting. The receptor comes from a male donor with early-stage non-small cell lung cancer. This rearrangement joins TRBV5-1 to TRBJ2-5, with 7 bases aligning to TRBD2. This sample comprised lung tumor tissue, obtained at surgery. The CDR3 nucleotides are TGCGCCAGCAGCTCCACCGGGGGGTTGGAGACCCAGTACTTC. Translated: CASSSTGGLETQYF.